The clone carrying this TCR beta chain was seen only once. Its antigen is undetermined. The CDR3 spans 16 residues. The germline CDR1 and CDR2 sequences are KGHSH and LQKENI. Trimming at V came to 3 bases and at J to 6 bases, leaving 9 bases not matched to a gene. The record originates from a study of T cell responses to AZD1222 COVID-19 vaccine. Findings and limits, study-wide: Spike-spanning, vaccine-associated CD4 TCRs were dominant at 160-218 and 743-854. Clonal diversity was possibly underestimated; the donors were predominantly white British and more often female. A reported finding is that nearly half of spike-specific TCRs target unmutated variant regions. Recipients of AZD1222 seropositive at baseline numbered only 6 or 7.

Sequencing used immunoSEQ multiplex PCR; TCRdb keeps in-frame clones, though not all of them. The sample shows around 95,000 clones, approximately 89% of them seen only once. The sequence was collected from an adult in good health. The chain combines TRBV18 with TRBJ2-3; 10 bases line up with TRBD2. The material sequenced was peripheral blood, taken on day 0 of MenACWY control vaccination. CDR3 in amino acids: CASSPLASGGSDTQYF. CDR3 nucleotides: TGTGCCAGCTCACCCCTTGCTAGCGGGGGCTCCGATACGCAGTATTTT.